This TCR beta chain was sequenced during a study of regulatory T cells in long-lasting Graves disease. This CDR3 has 13 residues. CDR1 is SGHDT, CDR2 YYEEEE, per germline. Trimming left V 3 bases short and J 3 bases short, with 10 bases between. This clonotype was recorded a few times. Its antigen is not identified. Overall study results and limits: Lower TCR diversity characterized persistent Graves' patients relative to newly diagnosed patients.

The time point here: newly diagnosed GD, antithyroid drugs for less than 3 months. PBMCs were the source of the RNA used for TCR sequencing. The authors built TCR beta libraries using iRepertoire HTBI primers and Arm-PCR of CDR3 regions. TCRdb processed the multiplex PCR reads anew with MiXCR; each CDR3 protein has one entry. The repertoire has some 500,000 distinct CDR3 sequences, roughly 14% of them found once; the top ten carry under 10%. These data are also associated with another study on T cells in Graves' hyperthyroidism and ophthalmopathy. In that study: Patients showing uncontrolled infection, other autoimmune disease, pregnancy or lactation were ineligible.

The source of this sequence is a man aged 25-45 years with Graves disease. V is TRBV5-6 and J is TRBJ2-7; D gene unclear. The material was peripheral blood mononuclear cells (PBMCs), obtained at new diagnosis, from a patient treated with antithyroid drugs. CDR3 residues: CASSSSNLYEQYF. The CDR3 coding sequence is TGTGCCAGCAGCTCCTCCAATCTCTACGAGCAGTACTTC.